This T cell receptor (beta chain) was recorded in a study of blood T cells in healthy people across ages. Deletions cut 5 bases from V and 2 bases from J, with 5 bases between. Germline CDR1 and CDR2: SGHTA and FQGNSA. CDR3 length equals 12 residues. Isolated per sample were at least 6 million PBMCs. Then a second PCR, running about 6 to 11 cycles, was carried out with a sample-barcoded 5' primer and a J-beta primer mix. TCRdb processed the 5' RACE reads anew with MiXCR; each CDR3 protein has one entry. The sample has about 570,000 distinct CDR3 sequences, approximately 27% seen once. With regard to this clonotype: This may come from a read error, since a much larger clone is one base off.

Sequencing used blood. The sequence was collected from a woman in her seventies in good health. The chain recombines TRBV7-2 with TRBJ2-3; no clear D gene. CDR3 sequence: CASSEFTDTQYF. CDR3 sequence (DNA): TGTGCCAGCAGCGAATTCACAGATACGCAGTATTTT.